Described below is a single T cell receptor (beta chain) sequence and its context. Its antigen target is currently unknown. It has no much larger one-base neighbor in the sample; base qualities were not kept. This sample is part of a study of blood T cell repertoires in COVID-19 (dated by TCRdb to the early 2020s). Broadly, across the study: The collaborator samples originated in the United States, Italy and Spain and spanned the acute and convalescent phases of COVID-19. The samples were drawn from the first 160 participants of the ongoing ImmuneRACE study and from 1,254 subjects provided by 6 global collaborators. A freely available public database, intended as a resource for researchers studying the immune response to SARS-CoV-2, is where the repertoires were released. Where HLA class I and class II types were available, the types were taken from metadata supplied by the sample provider, not from assay-based typing. The prospective study material was composed of cDNA or gDNA derived from T cells, B-cell-depleted T cells, or PBMCs. The dataset comprised deeply sampled blood TCRbeta repertoires from subjects exposed to, actively infected with, or recovered from COVID-19. Nearly every sample came with metadata listing a de-identified subject ID, COVID-19 status, age in years and sex.

The collaborating institutions used their own protocols to collect whole blood in K2EDTA tubes. For TCRbeta analysis, collaborators shipped samples as frozen whole blood, isolated PBMCs, or DNA extracted from either of those sample types. CDR1 and CDR2 were assigned from the germline V gene as MGHDK and SYGVNS. The CDR3 measures 14 amino acids from cysteine to phenylalanine. The read is trimmed to its CDR3 DNA, 42 bases read in frame from base 1. The junction carries 9 bases between V and J, which are trimmed by 1 base and 3 bases respectively. TCRbeta CDR3 regions were amplified from genomic DNA using the immunoSEQ Assay, a bias-controlled multiplex PCR. As for how the authors treated the data: Within the assay, amplification of reference gene primers was used to estimate how many nucleated cells each sample contained. To quantify the absolute abundance of each unique TCRbeta CDR3 rearrangement, sequence reads were collapsed and filtered. For each sample, productive Simpson clonality was calculated as the square root of Simpson's diversity index across productive rearrangements. Sourced from immuneACCESS, this table was stored by TCRdb with only in-frame sequences that have V and J called. A share of the clones is absent; for the studies checked, an unresolved V gene accounts for under half, and the remainder has no known explanation. Clone size and the V and J calls come from that table; the DNA yielded D and trimming. Within this sample are 200,000 to 250,000 clones, with around nine tenths of them counted one time only. Of the sample, approximately 7% is held by the ten largest clones.

General findings and caveats noted by the study authors: The quantity of clinical and demographic metadata differed by source and by participant and was supplied without curation.

Sample: peripheral blood. This TCR was sampled from a woman aged 70 to 79 with active or convalescent COVID-19. The V and J segments used are TRBV25-1 and TRBJ1-2; confidence is insufficient to name the D gene. The sequenced DNA: TGTGCCAGCAGTGAATTCGGTTCCCACTATGGCTACACCTTC. It translates to CASSEFGSHYGYTF.